The rows below give T cell receptor beta chains drawn from one sample of a study of T cells in Graves' hyperthyroidism and ophthalmopathy. TCRdb processed the multiplex PCR reads anew with MiXCR; each CDR3 protein has one entry. The table has approximately 200,000 distinct CDR3 sequences, around 20% seen once. Sequencing input: blood. These receptors all stem from a man in his forties with Graves' hyperthyroidism. Both conserved end residues are part of each CDR3. D genes are given only for firm matches. Clone size, where shown, is once, few, many, or a class for clones that have expanded.

D gene: -; J gene: TRBJ1-5; clone size: many; V gene: TRBV28; CDR3 DNA: TGTGCCAGCATACCCGGACGGGCAGGGGATCAGCCCCAGCATTTT; CDR3 protein: CASIPGRAGDQPQHF
D gene: TRBD1; J gene: TRBJ2-5; clone size: many; V gene: TRBV6-2/TRBV6-3; CDR3 DNA: TGTGCCAGCAGTTCATCCGGGACAGAAGAGACCCAGTACTTC; CDR3 protein: CASSSSGTEETQYF
D gene: -; J gene: TRBJ2-7; clone size: -; V gene: TRBV6-5; CDR3 DNA: TGTGCCAGCAGTTCGGCCAGGACTAACGAGCAGTACTTC; CDR3 protein: CASSSARTNEQYF
D gene: -; J gene: TRBJ2-5; clone size: once; V gene: TRBV5-1; CDR3 DNA: TGCGCCAGCAGCTTTCGGCAGGGCGATCAAGAGACCCAGTACTTC; CDR3 protein: CASSFRQGDQETQYF
D gene: TRBD1; J gene: TRBJ2-3; clone size: many; V gene: TRBV28; CDR3 DNA: TGTGCCAGCAGTCCCGGGACAGGGTTTTCAGATACGCAGTATTTT; CDR3 protein: CASSPGTGFSDTQYF
D gene: TRBD1; J gene: TRBJ1-1; clone size: many; V gene: TRBV27; CDR3 DNA: TGTGCCAGCAGGCCGACAGGGGGAAGCAAGAACACTGAAGCTTTCTTT; CDR3 protein: CASRPTGGSKNTEAFF
D gene: -; J gene: TRBJ2-7; clone size: many; V gene: TRBV28; CDR3 DNA: TGTGCCAGCAGCTCGCCGGGACCGGCATCCTACGAGCAGTACTTC; CDR3 protein: CASSSPGPASYEQYF
D gene: TRBD1; J gene: TRBJ2-7; clone size: few; V gene: TRBV4-3; CDR3 DNA: TGCGCCAGCAGAATAGGGACAGGGGCCTACGAGCAGTACTTC; CDR3 protein: CASRIGTGAYEQYF
D gene: TRBD1; J gene: TRBJ2-7; clone size: -; V gene: TRBV9; CDR3 DNA: TGTGCCAGCAGCGTGGGACAGGGGGGGGGGGAGCAGTACTTC; CDR3 protein: CASSVGQGGGEQYF
D gene: TRBD2; J gene: TRBJ2-5; clone size: -; V gene: TRBV2; CDR3 DNA: TGTGCCAGCGGGGGGGTGACTAGCGCAGAGACCCAGTACTTC; CDR3 protein: CASGGVTSAETQYF
D gene: TRBD1; J gene: TRBJ1-2; clone size: many; V gene: TRBV7-2; CDR3 DNA: TGTGCCAGCAGCCGGACAGGGGGCGGCTACACCTTC; CDR3 protein: CASSRTGGGYTF
D gene: TRBD2; J gene: TRBJ2-3; clone size: -; V gene: TRBV11-2; CDR3 DNA: TGTGCCAGCAGCCTCCGGACTAGCGGGGGGTCAAGGGATACGCAGTATTTT; CDR3 protein: CASSLRTSGGSRDTQYF
D gene: TRBD1; J gene: TRBJ2-7; clone size: many; V gene: TRBV6-2/TRBV6-3; CDR3 DNA: TGTGCCAGCAGTTCCGGGACAGGGTATGTCCCCAACGAGCAGTACTTC; CDR3 protein: CASSSGTGYVPNEQYF
D gene: -; J gene: TRBJ2-5; clone size: many; V gene: TRBV3-2; CDR3 DNA: TGTGCCAGCAGCCAAAGGACCAGGGAAGAAGAGACCCAGTACTTC; CDR3 protein: CASSQRTREEETQYF
D gene: TRBD1; J gene: TRBJ2-3; clone size: many; V gene: TRBV10-3; CDR3 DNA: TGTGCCATCAGCCCAGGGGGCGTTAGAACAGATACGCAGTATTTT; CDR3 protein: CAISPGGVRTDTQYF
D gene: -; J gene: TRBJ1-2; clone size: -; V gene: TRBV6-5; CDR3 DNA: TGTGCCAGCAGTACTAGGGGATTAGGCTACACCTTC; CDR3 protein: CASSTRGLGYTF
D gene: TRBD1; J gene: TRBJ2-6; clone size: few; V gene: TRBV7-9; CDR3 DNA: TGTGCCAGCAGCTTAAGACAGGGTAGTGGGGCCAACGTCCTGACTTTC; CDR3 protein: CASSLRQGSGANVLTF
D gene: -; J gene: TRBJ2-7; clone size: few; V gene: TRBV5-1; CDR3 DNA: TGCGCCAGCAGCTTTGACAGGCTATACGAGCAGTACTTC; CDR3 protein: CASSFDRLYEQYF
D gene: -; J gene: TRBJ2-7; clone size: many; V gene: TRBV5-1; CDR3 DNA: TGCGCCAGCAGCTTGTACCAGGGGCCCTACGAGCAGTACTTC; CDR3 protein: CASSLYQGPYEQYF
D gene: -; J gene: TRBJ1-1; clone size: many; V gene: TRBV6-1; CDR3 DNA: TGTGCCAGCAGTTCGGGGTGGACTGAAGCTTTCTTT; CDR3 protein: CASSSGWTEAFF
D gene: -; J gene: TRBJ1-1; clone size: many; V gene: TRBV30; CDR3 DNA: TGTGCCTGGAGTGTACTAGGTTCGACAGCGCATGAAGCTTTCTTT; CDR3 protein: CAWSVLGSTAHEAFF
D gene: -; J gene: TRBJ1-1; clone size: few; V gene: TRBV9; CDR3 DNA: TGTGCCAGCAGCGCGTCAGGGTGGAACACTGAAGCTTTCTTT; CDR3 protein: CASSASGWNTEAFF
D gene: -; J gene: TRBJ1-5; clone size: many; V gene: TRBV7-2; CDR3 DNA: TGTGCCAGCAGCTTTCCACGGGGGCCCCAGCATTTT; CDR3 protein: CASSFPRGPQHF
D gene: TRBD1; J gene: TRBJ1-1; clone size: many; V gene: TRBV5-4; CDR3 DNA: TGTGCCAGCAGCTTCGGGCAGGGGGCCTGGAACACTGAAGCTTTCTTT; CDR3 protein: CASSFGQGAWNTEAFF
D gene: -; J gene: TRBJ1-5; clone size: many; V gene: TRBV3-1; CDR3 DNA: TGTGCCAGCAGCCAGGACGGCATGGGCAATCAGCCCCAGCATTTT; CDR3 protein: CASSQDGMGNQPQHF
D gene: TRBD2; J gene: TRBJ2-7; clone size: many; V gene: TRBV5-1; CDR3 DNA: TGCGCCAGCAGCCAGACTAGCGGGGGGACTTACGAGCAGTACTTC; CDR3 protein: CASSQTSGGTYEQYF
D gene: -; J gene: TRBJ1-3; clone size: -; V gene: TRBV7-9; CDR3 DNA: TGTGCCAGCAGCCGGCCGGGTACCTCTGGAAACACCATATATTTT; CDR3 protein: CASSRPGTSGNTIYF
D gene: TRBD1; J gene: TRBJ2-7; clone size: many; V gene: TRBV28; CDR3 DNA: TGTGCCAGCGGGAGCGAAGACAGGGCCTTCTCCTACGAGCAGTACTTC; CDR3 protein: CASGSEDRAFSYEQYF
D gene: -; J gene: TRBJ1-6; clone size: -; V gene: TRBV4-2; CDR3 DNA: TGTGCCAGCAGCCAAGGTGGGCACAGCTCCTATAATTCACCCCTCCACTTT; CDR3 protein: CASSQGGHSSYNSPLHF
D gene: TRBD1; J gene: TRBJ2-1; clone size: many; V gene: TRBV28; CDR3 DNA: TGTGCCAGCAGCGGCGAGGGGGCTGAGCAGTTCTTC; CDR3 protein: CASSGEGAEQFF
D gene: TRBD2; J gene: TRBJ2-3; clone size: many; V gene: TRBV20-1; CDR3 DNA: TGCAGTGCTATTTCTAGCGGGGGGAGAGATACGCAGTATTTT; CDR3 protein: CSAISSGGRDTQYF
D gene: -; J gene: TRBJ2-1; clone size: many; V gene: TRBV5-1; CDR3 DNA: TGCGCCAGCAGCTTGGCCTGGCGGGCCTACAATGAGCAGTTCTTC; CDR3 protein: CASSLAWRAYNEQFF
D gene: -; J gene: TRBJ2-5; clone size: many; V gene: TRBV6-1; CDR3 DNA: TGTGCCAGCAGTGCCAATCGGGGACAAGAGACCCAGTACTTC; CDR3 protein: CASSANRGQETQYF
D gene: TRBD2; J gene: TRBJ2-1; clone size: -; V gene: TRBV4-3; CDR3 DNA: TGCGCCAGCAGCCAAGATCTGCGAGAGCTAGCGGGGGACAATGAGCAGTTCTTC; CDR3 protein: CASSQDLRELAGDNEQFF
D gene: TRBD1; J gene: TRBJ2-1; clone size: once; V gene: TRBV20-1; CDR3 DNA: TGCAGTGCTACTCCCGGGACAGGGATCAATGAGCAGTTCTTC; CDR3 protein: CSATPGTGINEQFF
D gene: TRBD2; J gene: TRBJ2-3; clone size: -; V gene: TRBV11-2; CDR3 DNA: TGTGCCAGCAGCCCCGGGAGGGAGGGAGATACGCAGTATTTT; CDR3 protein: CASSPGREGDTQYF
D gene: -; J gene: TRBJ1-2; clone size: -; V gene: TRBV20-1; CDR3 DNA: TGCAGTGCTAGAGAGGTCAGTGGCGGCTACACCTTC; CDR3 protein: CSAREVSGGYTF
D gene: -; J gene: TRBJ2-3; clone size: many; V gene: TRBV27; CDR3 DNA: TGTGCCAGCAGCATCACAGGTGTTAGCACAGATACGCAGTATTTT; CDR3 protein: CASSITGVSTDTQYF